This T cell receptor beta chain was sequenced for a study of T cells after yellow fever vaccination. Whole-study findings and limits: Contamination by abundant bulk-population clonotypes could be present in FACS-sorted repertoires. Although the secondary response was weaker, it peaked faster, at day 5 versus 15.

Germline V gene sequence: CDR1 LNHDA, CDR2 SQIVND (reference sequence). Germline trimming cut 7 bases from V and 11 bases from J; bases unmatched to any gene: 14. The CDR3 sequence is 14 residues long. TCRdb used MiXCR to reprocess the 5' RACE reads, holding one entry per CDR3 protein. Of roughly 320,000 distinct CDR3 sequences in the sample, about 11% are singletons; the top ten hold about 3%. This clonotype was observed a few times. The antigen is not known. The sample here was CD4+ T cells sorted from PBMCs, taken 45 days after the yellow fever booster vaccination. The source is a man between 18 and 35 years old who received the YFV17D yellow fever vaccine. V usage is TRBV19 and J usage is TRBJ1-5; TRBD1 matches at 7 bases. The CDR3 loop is CASTLQGSPGAQHF. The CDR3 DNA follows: TGTGCCAGTACCTTACAGGGGTCCCCCGGGGCCCAGCATTTT.